These T cell receptor beta chains were read from a single sample in a study of OX40 agonist ivuxolimab in advanced cancers. Some clones are missing from TCRdb's copy, which holds only in-frame ones; the method was immunoSEQ multiplex PCR. The sample records around 100,000 clones, more than 85% being singletons. Here the sequenced sample was CD4+ or CD8+ T cells sorted from blood, taken in a trial of the OX40 agonist ivuxolimab. Source of these receptors: an adult with an advanced solid tumor such as melanoma, head and neck, liver or kidney cancer. Each CDR3 is given with its conserved first and last residue. D genes are given only for firm matches. A clone size is listed for some rows: how often the clone was seen (once, few, many), or a class if it is expanded.

size,V,D,J,CDR3,DNA
-,TRBV30,TRBD1,TRBJ2-7,CAWSVLGQGSHEQYF,TGTGCCTGGAGTGTACTAGGACAGGGTTCCCACGAGCAGTACTTC
-,TRBV7-9,-,TRBJ1-1,CASSRHYTEAFF,TGTGCCAGCAGCAGACACTACACTGAAGCTTTCTTT
-,TRBV25-1,TRBD1,TRBJ2-2,CASSDARGPGELFF,TGTGCCAGCAGTGATGCCAGGGGGCCCGGGGAGCTGTTTTTT
-,TRBV5-1,-,TRBJ2-5,CASSLAQERQETQYF,TGCGCCAGCAGCTTGGCCCAGGAGCGCCAAGAGACCCAGTACTTC
-,TRBV19,-,TRBJ1-1,CASSIRQNTEAFF,TGTGCCAGTAGTATTAGACAGAACACTGAAGCTTTCTTT
-,TRBV5-1,-,TRBJ2-3,CASSFQLAPSTDTQYF,TGCGCCAGCAGCTTTCAACTAGCTCCTAGCACAGATACGCAGTATTTT
few,TRBV19,TRBD1,TRBJ1-2,CASNDPGQGSYGYTF,TGTGCCAGTAACGACCCGGGACAGGGGAGCTATGGCTACACCTTC
-,TRBV10-3,-,TRBJ2-7,CAISELAGGYEQYF,TGTGCCATCAGTGAGTTGGCAGGGGGGTACGAGCAGTACTTC
-,TRBV7-3,-,TRBJ2-2,CASSWKAGELFF,TGTGCCAGCAGCTGGAAGGCCGGGGAGCTGTTTTTT
-,TRBV28,-,TRBJ1-2,CASSLTGIYGYTF,TGTGCCAGCAGTCTCACTGGGATCTATGGCTACACCTTC
-,TRBV6-1,TRBD1,TRBJ2-3,CASSPRTGPTDTQYF,TGTGCCAGCAGTCCCCGGACAGGGCCCACAGATACGCAGTATTTT
-,TRBV2,-,TRBJ1-5,CASSEGTGSPQHF,TGTGCCAGCAGTGAAGGAACGGGTTCGCCCCAGCATTTT
-,TRBV19,TRBD1,TRBJ1-2,CASRETGTGAVGYTF,TGTGCCAGTAGAGAGACCGGGACAGGGGCGGTTGGCTACACCTTC
once,TRBV5-4,-,TRBJ2-7,CASSLGAGRYEQYF,TGTGCCAGCAGCTTGGGGGCAGGGAGGTACGAGCAGTACTTC
few,TRBV9,TRBD1,TRBJ1-5,CASSVDRGNQPQHF,TGTGCCAGCAGCGTCGACAGGGGCAATCAGCCCCAGCATTTT
-,TRBV7-2,-,TRBJ2-7,CASSLTYEQYF,TGTGCCAGCAGCTTAACTTACGAGCAGTACTTC
-,TRBV9,-,TRBJ2-1,CASSPRTGEVSYNEQFF,TGTGCCAGCAGCCCCAGGACCGGGGAGGTCTCCTACAATGAGCAGTTCTTC
-,TRBV7-2,TRBD2,TRBJ2-1,CASSFSGSASYNEQFF,TGTGCCAGCAGCTTTAGCGGGAGCGCCTCCTACAATGAGCAGTTCTTC
-,TRBV7-2,-,TRBJ2-7,CASSPTGEINEQYF,TGTGCCAGCAGCCCCACTGGGGAGATAAACGAGCAGTACTTC
-,TRBV16,TRBD1,TRBJ2-3,CASSQSGGADPRDTQYF,TGTGCCAGCAGCCAATCAGGGGGCGCGGACCCTAGAGATACGCAGTATTTT
-,TRBV11-3,-,TRBJ2-1,CASSLESQGDNEQFF,TGTGCCAGCAGCTTAGAGTCCCAAGGGGACAATGAGCAGTTCTTC
-,TRBV29-1,-,TRBJ1-1,CSVLGTSKGYTEAFF,TGCAGCGTACTCGGGACATCTAAAGGATACACTGAAGCTTTCTTT
-,TRBV19,-,TRBJ2-7,CASSRYRDSYEQYF,TGTGCCAGTAGTAGGTATCGGGACTCCTACGAGCAGTACTTC
once,TRBV4-1,-,TRBJ1-1,CASSQGQADTEAFF,TGCGCCAGCAGCCAAGGACAGGCGGACACTGAAGCTTTCTTT
-,TRBV5-4,-,TRBJ2-2,CASSLGAGNTGELFF,TGTGCCAGCAGCTTGGGGGCAGGGAACACCGGGGAGCTGTTTTTT
-,TRBV10-3,-,TRBJ1-3,CAISESSGNTIYF,TGTGCCATCAGTGAAAGCTCTGGAAACACCATATATTTT
-,TRBV27,-,TRBJ1-5,CASSETDRTNQPQHF,TGTGCCAGCAGTGAAACGGACAGAACCAATCAGCCCCAGCATTTT
-,TRBV29-1,-,TRBJ2-2,CSAYLFLGNTGELFF,TGCAGCGCCTACCTCTTTTTGGGGAACACCGGGGAGCTGTTTTTT
few,TRBV20-1,-,TRBJ1-1,CSASRDLAFF,TGCAGTGCTAGCCGGGACCTGGCTTTCTTT
-,TRBV27,-,TRBJ2-3,CASRILNTDTQYF,TGTGCCAGCAGGATACTAAACACAGATACGCAGTATTTT
-,TRBV5-1,-,TRBJ1-1,CASSLRPRVSTTEAFF,TGCGCCAGCAGCTTGCGACCGAGGGTAAGCACCACTGAAGCTTTCTTT
-,TRBV29-1,TRBD1,TRBJ1-2,CSVVLAGTARGYTF,TGCAGCGTTGTCCTCGCCGGGACAGCACGTGGCTACACCTTC
-,TRBV11-3,-,TRBJ2-2,CASSLAAGALELFF,TGTGCCAGCAGCTTAGCCGCAGGAGCGTTGGAGCTGTTTTTT
once,TRBV20-1,-,TRBJ2-1,CSVAPYNEQFF,TGCAGCGTGGCCCCCTACAATGAGCAGTTCTTC
-,TRBV29-1,-,TRBJ1-2,CSVAQGYGYTF,TGCAGCGTTGCACAGGGCTATGGCTACACCTTC
-,TRBV7-2,-,TRBJ2-1,CASSRTSLSYNEQFF,TGTGCCAGCAGCCGTACTAGCCTCTCCTACAATGAGCAGTTCTTC
-,TRBV21-1,-,TRBJ2-1,CASSKDYYNEQFF,TGTGCCAGCAGCAAGGACTACTACAATGAGCAGTTCTTC
-,TRBV28,TRBD1,TRBJ1-1,CASTPDRVGTEAFF,TGTGCCAGCACACCTGACAGGGTGGGCACTGAAGCTTTCTTT
once,TRBV19,TRBD1,TRBJ2-7,CASSIVSAPPGGQYF,TGTGCCAGTAGTATCGTTAGCGCCCCTCCAGGGGGGCAGTACTTC
-,TRBV27,-,TRBJ2-1,CASSLNYNEQFF,TGTGCCAGCAGTTTGAACTACAATGAGCAGTTCTTC
-,TRBV2,-,TRBJ2-1,CASRFQVVSYNEQFF,TGTGCCAGCAGATTCCAGGTAGTCTCCTACAATGAGCAGTTCTTC
-,TRBV4-3,-,TRBJ2-2,CASSRRQGRGGELFF,TGCGCCAGCAGCCGCCGACAGGGGAGGGGCGGGGAGCTGTTTTTT
-,TRBV5-4,TRBD2,TRBJ2-7,CASSNGLAGGYEQYF,TGTGCCAGCAGTAACGGACTAGCGGGAGGATACGAGCAGTACTTC
-,TRBV2,-,TRBJ1-4,CASMRGGGVEKLFF,TGTGCCAGCATGAGAGGGGGTGGTGTCGAAAAACTGTTTTTT
-,TRBV28,-,TRBJ1-4,CASSPTGPPNEKLFF,TGTGCCAGCAGTCCCACGGGGCCACCAAATGAAAAACTGTTTTTT
-,TRBV4-1,-,TRBJ2-7,CASSQEGSLSVYEQYF,TGCGCCAGCAGCCAAGAGGGCTCCTTAAGCGTCTACGAGCAGTACTTC
once,TRBV6-5,TRBD1,TRBJ2-1,CASKIDRGRGNEQFF,TGTGCCAGCAAAATCGACAGGGGACGCGGCAATGAGCAGTTCTTC
-,TRBV2,-,TRBJ1-5,CASSGSVRNQPQHF,TGTGCCAGCAGTGGATCAGTTAGAAATCAGCCCCAGCATTTT
-,TRBV19,-,TRBJ2-3,CASTQGGLTDTQYF,TGTGCCAGTACCCAGGGGGGCCTCACAGATACGCAGTATTTT
-,TRBV7-2,TRBD2,TRBJ2-7,CASSRTGTTGSEQYF,TGTGCCAGCAGTCGCACCGGGACTACGGGGAGCGAGCAGTACTTC
few,TRBV4-1,-,TRBJ1-2,CASSQVLEPGYGYTF,TGCGCCAGCAGCCAAGTGTTGGAACCGGGCTATGGCTACACCTTC
-,TRBV19,-,TRBJ2-3,CASSAIAKTSTDTQYF,TGTGCCAGTAGCGCTATAGCTAAGACTAGCACAGATACGCAGTATTTT
-,TRBV10-3,TRBD1,TRBJ1-1,CAISESSYGTGLNTEAFF,TGTGCCATCAGTGAGTCTTCTTACGGGACAGGGTTGAACACTGAAGCTTTCTTT
-,TRBV10-3,TRBD1,TRBJ2-7,CATTTGYEQYF,TGTGCCACCACGACAGGGTACGAGCAGTACTTC
-,TRBV30,-,TRBJ1-1,CAWSGWRVSSEAFF,TGTGCCTGGAGTGGTTGGCGGGTAAGCTCGGAGGCTTTCTTT